These 21 T cell receptor beta chains were all obtained from the same sample, sequenced in a study of cytomegalovirus exposure and HLA in healthy donors. It was with 60 Vbeta and 13 Jbeta primers that the PCR ran. Repertoires were generated with immunoSEQ multiplex PCR, while TCRdb's copy carries only in-frame clones and drops some. Here the sample spans over 150,000 clones, around 75% being singletons. Sequenced input: PBMCs. These receptors all come from a young man in good health and CMV-seropositive.

The chain has TRBV6-5 and TRBJ2-2, with TRBD2 identical over 7 bases. Trimming cost V 10 bases and J 6 bases; bases outside gene matches: 14. Germline CDR1 reads MNHEY; CDR2 reads SVGAGI. This CDR3 has 15 amino acids. The CDR3, as DNA: TGTGCCACGGGGAGGGGCGGGAGAGGGTCCGGGGAGCTGTTTTTT. It encodes CATGRGGRGSGELFF.

The J gene is TRBJ2-2, the V gene TRBV2; 10 bases line up with TRBD2. The CDR3 consists of 15 residues. Germline V CDR1 and CDR2: SNHLY, FYNNEI. V lost 7 bases to trimming and J lost 5 bases; unmatched junction nucleotides: 7. The chain's CDR3 is CASTEREGVTGELFF. Written as DNA, the CDR3 is TGTGCCAGCACCGAGCGGGAGGGAGTGACCGGGGAGCTGTTTTTT.

The CDR3 DNA reads TGTGCCAGCACCCGGCGTGGCGGTAGCACAGATACGCAGTATTTT. Protein product: CASTRRGGSTDTQYF. The V gene is TRBV9, the J gene TRBJ2-3, with D unclear. The CDR3 has 15 amino acids. V shed 6 bases and J shed 0 bases, with 14 bases lying between them. Germline values: CDR1 SGDLS, CDR2 YYNGEE.

The chain employs TRBV5-4 and TRBJ2-1; 9 nucleotides match TRBD2. V was pared by 3 bases and J by 10 bases, with 11 bases of the junction left unmatched. The CDR3 is made up of 15 amino acids. Germline values: CDR1 SGHNT, CDR2 YYREEE (reference sequence). CDR3 nucleotide sequence: TGTGCCAGCAGCTCGGGCGGGGGGGTTCTGGGGGAGCAGTTCTTC. It yields the protein CASSSGGGVLGEQFF.

The gene calls are TRBV5-1 and TRBJ1-1; TRBD1 is a possible D gene (6 bases). CDR3 size: 15 residues. Looked up from germline, CDR1 is SGHRS and CDR2 is YFSETQ. V was pared by 0 bases and J by 1 base, with 10 bases between. This chain's CDR3 is CASSLAGGRNTEAFF. The CDR3 bases are TGCGCCAGCAGCTTGGCTGGGGGCCGGAACACTGAAGCTTTCTTT.

J is TRBJ2-1 and V is TRBV27; TRBD2 agrees at 8 bases. The germline CDR1 and CDR2 sequences are MNHEY and SMNVEV (reference sequence). The CDR3 totals 14 residues. V lost 6 bases to trimming and J lost 5 bases; unmatched junction nucleotides: 6. DNA of the CDR3: TGTGCCAGCAGGTCCCTAGCGGGCGACAATGAGCAGTTCTTC. Protein: CASRSLAGDNEQFF.

The chain has TRBV19 and TRBJ1-5; 8 positions match TRBD1. Germline values: CDR1 LNHDA, CDR2 SQIVND (reference sequence). This CDR3 comprises 16 residues. The junction had 7 bases not matched to a gene; V was cut back by 6 bases and J by 0 bases. The CDR3 protein is CASRIDRGLSNQPQHF. The CDR3 DNA reads TGTGCCAGTAGGATCGACAGGGGCCTTAGCAATCAGCCCCAGCATTTT.

The V call is TRBV5-1, the J call TRBJ2-4, with a weak D call TRBD2 (6 bases). V was shortened by 3 bases and J by 0 bases, with 16 bases between the two germline ends. Germline assignment: CDR1 SGHRS and CDR2 YFSETQ. The CDR3 runs to 17 residues. CDR3 region: CASSSRGGGIAKNIQYF. CDR3 in DNA: TGCGCCAGCAGCTCTCGCGGTGGCGGGATAGCCAAAAACATTCAGTACTTC.

J is TRBJ1-2 and V is TRBV10-3, with a tentative D call TRBD1 (5 bases). The CDR3 is made up of 13 amino acids. Trimming took 0 bases from V and 3 from J, leaving 5 bases between them. Germline CDR1 and CDR2: ENHRY and SYGVKD. CDR3 nucleotides: TGTGCCATCAGTGAGTCGACAGACTATGGCTACACCTTC. It encodes CAISESTDYGYTF.

The chain joins TRBV28 to TRBJ2-5, with 9 bases matching TRBD2. The germline gives CDR1 MDHEN, CDR2 SYDVKM. The CDR3 covers 15 residues. V trimming: 4 bases; J trimming: 5 bases; junction bases outside the gene matches: 8. The CDR3: CASSSGTSLKETQYF. The CDR3 DNA sequence: TGTGCCAGCAGTTCCGGGACTAGCCTCAAGGAGACCCAGTACTTC.

This chain links TRBV13 with TRBJ2-1; D gene ambiguous. The ends were cut back, 1 base at V and 4 bases at J, with 17 bases in the middle. The CDR3 runs to 17 residues. CDR1 is PRHDT and CDR2 is FYEKMQ in the germline V gene (reference sequence). The chain's CDR3 is CASSLVRVSSPYNEQFF. The CDR3, as DNA: TGTGCCAGCAGCTTAGTACGGGTTTCCTCACCTTACAATGAGCAGTTCTTC.

The CDR3 DNA reads as TGTGCCAGCTACAGGGTGGTGGCTTTCTTT. Translating it yields CASYRVVAFF. This rearrangement joins TRBV19 to TRBJ1-1; TRBD1 might be the D (6 bases). Germline V gene sequence: CDR1 LNHDA, CDR2 SQIVND (reference sequence). V shed 9 bases and J shed 11 bases, with 13 bases lying between them. This CDR3 comprises 10 residues.

The chain links TRBV28 to TRBJ2-3; 12 bases match TRBD2. With 7 bases clipped from V and 9 bases from J, the junction kept 8 bases outside the gene matches. The CDR3 is made up of 14 amino acids. The germline CDR1 and CDR2 sequences are MDHEN and SYDVKM. CDR3 region: CASTGLAGFSTQYF. The CDR3 coding sequence is TGTGCCAGCACCGGACTAGCGGGATTCTCCACGCAGTATTTT.

The J gene is TRBJ2-1, the V gene TRBV7-9, with a tentative D call TRBD2 (6 bases). V lost 6 bases, J lost 6 bases, and 15 bases lay in between. The CDR3 is made up of 14 amino acids. Germline lookup yields CDR1 SEHNR and CDR2 FQNEAQ (reference sequence). CDR3 region: CASSPKAGINEQFF. Written as DNA, the CDR3 is TGTGCCAGCAGTCCCAAAGCGGGTATCAATGAGCAGTTCTTC.

The chain carries TRBV7-9 and TRBJ1-2; 9 positions agree with TRBD1. V shed 5 bases, J shed 7 bases, and the junction held 11 bases outside the gene matches. This CDR3 contains 15 residues. Germline V lookup: CDR1 SEHNR, CDR2 FQNEAQ (reference sequence). The CDR3 spells CASSPPVTGGFGYTF. The CDR3 nucleotides are TGTGCCAGCAGCCCCCCAGTGACAGGGGGTTTTGGCTACACCTTC.

This clone was detected only a few times. V gene TRBV5-4 combines with J gene TRBJ1-6, with D unclear. The V and J ends lost 4 bases and 10 bases respectively, with 15 bases between them. This CDR3 has 14 amino acids. Germline V gives CDR1 SGHNT, CDR2 YYREEE (reference sequence). CDR3 sequence: CASSPRAGDSPLHF. CDR3 DNA sequence: TGTGCCAGCAGCCCCCGCGCAGGCGACTCACCCCTCCACTTT.

The rearrangement uses TRBV7-7 and TRBJ2-2; 11 nucleotides line up with TRBD2. The CDR3 length is 16 residues. The germline V gene encodes CDR1 SSHAT and CDR2 FNYEAQ (reference sequence). The ends lost 5 bases at V and 3 bases at J; junction bases unmatched: 5. Here the CDR3 DNA reads TGTGCCAGCAGCGCAACTAGCGGGGGTTACACCGGGGAGCTGTTTTTT. As protein: CASSATSGGYTGELFF.

This clone was observed a few times. The chain joins TRBV9 to TRBJ2-1, with 9 bases aligning to TRBD2. V trimming: 4 bases; J trimming: 8 bases; junction bases outside the gene matches: 13. Germline-derived CDR1 and CDR2 are SGDLS and YYNGEE. The CDR3 consists of 16 residues. This chain's CDR3 is CASSLMGGGASHEQFF. CDR3 coding DNA: TGTGCCAGCAGCCTGATGGGCGGGGGGGCAAGTCATGAGCAGTTCTTC. The full variable domain, its missing parts supplied by reference TRBV9 and TRBJ2-1, is DSGVTQTPKHLITATGQRVTLRCSPRSGDLSVYWYQQSLDQGLQFLIQYYNGEERAKGNILERFSAQQFPDLHSELNLSSLELGDSALYFCASSLMGGGASHEQFFGPGTRLTVL.

There are a few counts of this clone. The chain has TRBV19 and TRBJ1-5; weak D call: TRBD1 (5 bases). V lost 3 bases and J 7 bases, leaving 16 bases between the germline ends. Germline loops: CDR1 LNHDA, CDR2 SQIVND (reference sequence). The CDR3 is 15 amino acids. The CDR3 sequence is CASSILGEGYQPQHF. CDR3 coding DNA: TGTGCCAGTAGTATTCTAGGGGAGGGGTACCAGCCCCAGCATTTT.

This clone turned up a few times. This chain uses TRBV7-8 with TRBJ1-1; perhaps TRBD1 as D (6 bases). The V gene lost 5 bases and the J gene lost 3 bases, with 25 bases spanning the gap. This CDR3 has 18 residues. Germline CDR1 is SGHVS and CDR2 is FQNEAQ. The CDR3 protein is CASSLPRQGQYRDTEAFF. The CDR3 DNA reads as TGTGCCAGCAGCCTCCCCCGGCAGGGGCAGTATCGGGACACTGAAGCTTTCTTT.

The chain has TRBV6-1 and TRBJ1-1; 9 bases are shared with TRBD1. After removal of 6 bases from V and 5 bases from J, the junction contained 7 bases not matched to a gene. CDR3 length: 14 amino acids. Per the germline V gene, CDR1 is MNHNS and CDR2 is SASEGT. The DNA for the CDR3 is TGTGCCAGCAGAACCGGGACAGGGACTACTGAAGCTTTCTTT. Its protein product is CASRTGTGTTEAFF.